Each of the 31 T cell receptor beta chains below was sequenced from the same sample in a study of blood T cell repertoires in COVID-19. Produced via immunoSEQ multiplex PCR; TCRdb's table is partial and in-frame only. The sample includes approximately 120,000 clones, 75% to 90% of them seen just once. Sequenced material: peripheral blood. The receptors originated from a woman of 80 years or more with COVID-19, enrolled during active disease.

Judged by abundance, this clone is medium-sized. The chain joins TRBV4-1 to TRBJ2-2; 12 bases line up with TRBD1. CDR1 and CDR2 from the germline V gene are MGHRA and YSYEKL. The CDR3 spans 17 residues. V shed 0 bases, J shed 7 bases, and the junction held 6 bases outside the gene matches. The CDR3 protein is CASSQESGQGAGGELFF. In nucleotides, the CDR3 is TGCGCCAGCAGCCAAGAATCGGGACAGGGGGCTGGCGGGGAGCTGTTTTTT.

The chain combines TRBV19 with TRBJ1-1; 7 positions match TRBD1. Germline CDR1 is LNHDA and CDR2 is SQIVND (reference sequence). The CDR3 runs 12 residues. J lost 10 bases, V lost 3 bases, and 5 bases had no gene match. The CDR3 spells CASSITGARAFF. The CDR3 DNA follows: TGTGCCAGTAGTATTACAGGGGCAAGAGCTTTCTTT.

This chain connects TRBV15 to TRBJ1-3; 8 bases agree with TRBD1. Trimming took 4 bases from V and 1 from J; bases not matched to a gene: 6. Germline V gives CDR1 LNHNV, CDR2 YYDKDF (reference sequence). The CDR3 contains 16 residues. The CDR3 loop reads CATSIPRGQSGNTIYF. CDR3 nucleotides: TGTGCCACCAGCATACCCAGGGGGCAATCTGGAAACACCATATATTTT.

The chain uses TRBV5-1 and TRBJ2-5; D is possibly TRBD1 (5 bases). The germline V gene encodes CDR1 SGHRS and CDR2 YFSETQ. Trimming cost V 0 bases and J 3 bases, with 6 bases left between them. The CDR3 loop spans 13 amino acids. The CDR3 region is CASSLAREETQYF. DNA of the CDR3: TGCGCCAGCAGCTTGGCCAGGGAAGAGACCCAGTACTTC.

This clone was seen just once. The V and J genes are TRBV27 and TRBJ2-3, with 9 bases aligning to TRBD1. The CDR3 sequence is 17 residues long. V lost 5 bases to trimming and J lost 0 bases; unmatched junction nucleotides: 9. CDR1 is MNHEY, CDR2 SMNVEV, per germline (reference sequence). The CDR3 coding sequence is TGTGCCAGCAGTAAGAAAAGGACAGGGGTTAGCACAGATACGCAGTATTTT. Amino acid sequence: CASSKKRTGVSTDTQYF.

The chain carries TRBV7-2 and TRBJ2-3; 8 bases align to TRBD1. This CDR3 has 14 residues. CDR1 and CDR2 (germline): SGHTA, FQGNSA. V was clipped by 8 bases and J by 8 bases; unmatched bases: 12. CDR3 in DNA: TGTGCCAGCCGACAGGGGTTACAAGAAGGTACGCAGTATTTT. Protein: CASRQGLQEGTQYF. Together with reference TRBV7-2 and TRBJ2-3, the CDR3 gives the full variable domain: GAGVSQSPSNKVTEKGKDVELRCDPISGHTALYWYRQSLGQGLEFLIYFQGNSAPDKSGLPSDRFSAERTGGSVSTLTIQRTQQEDSAVYLCASRQGLQEGTQYFGPGTRLTVL.

The chain recombines TRBV9 with TRBJ1-5; TRBD1 matches at 9 bases. V dropped 4 bases and J dropped 4; count of bases not matched to a gene: 6. This CDR3 comprises 15 residues. Germline CDR1 SGDLS, CDR2 YYNGEE. The CDR3 DNA follows: TGTGCCAGCAGCTCGGGACAGGGAACGAATCAGCCCCAGCATTTT. This codes for CASSSGQGTNQPQHF.

This clone was counted a single time. The V and J genes are TRBV2 and TRBJ1-1; D may be TRBD1 (5 bases). This CDR3 region has 15 residues. Germline V gene data show CDR1 as SNHLY and CDR2 as FYNNEI. V was pared by 3 bases and J by 2 bases, with 13 bases between. The CDR3 sequence: CASSDRGTHNTEAFF. As DNA, the CDR3 is TGTGCCAGCAGTGACCGCGGGACGCACAACACTGAAGCTTTCTTT. Variable domain in full (rest from reference TRBV2 and TRBJ1-1): EPEVTQTPSHQVTQMGQEVILRCVPISNHLYFYWYRQILGQKVEFLVSFYNNEISEKSEIFDDQFSVERPDGSNFTLKIRSTKLEDSAMYFCASSDRGTHNTEAFFGQGTRLTVV.

This clone was picked up one time. The CDR3 DNA reads as TGTGCCAGTAATCCGACGGGGGGGATCTACGAGCAGTACTTC. Residues: CASNPTGGIYEQYF. V is TRBV19 and J is TRBJ2-7; TRBD2 agrees at 8 bases. Germline loops: CDR1 LNHDA, CDR2 SQIVND (reference sequence). V dropped 7 bases and J dropped 3; count of bases not matched to a gene: 8. The CDR3 loop spans 14 amino acids.

The gene calls are TRBV19 and TRBJ2-3; maybe TRBD2 (7 bases). The ends were cut back, 10 bases at V and 5 bases at J, with 22 bases in the middle. The CDR3 extends over 15 amino acids. Germline V lookup: CDR1 LNHDA, CDR2 SQIVND (reference sequence). CDR3 protein: CATSQGGGQGDTQYF. In DNA, the CDR3 is TGTGCCACCTCCCAAGGGGGGGGGCAGGGAGATACGCAGTATTTT.

The chain employs TRBV7-2 and TRBJ1-1, with 7 bases aligning to TRBD1. Looked up from germline, CDR1 is SGHTA and CDR2 is FQGNSA. Trimming took 4 bases from V and 10 from J; bases not matched to a gene: 9. The CDR3 totals 13 residues. The CDR3 loop is CASSSRQGFIAFF. The CDR3 bases are TGTGCCAGCAGCTCGAGACAGGGATTTATAGCTTTCTTT.

The CDR3 nucleotides are TGTGCCAGCAGAGATCACCCGGGAATAGCGGGCGGGGAGCTGTTTTTT. Translated, it gives CASRDHPGIAGGELFF. The rearrangement joins TRBV9 to TRBJ2-2; 7 positions match TRBD2. This CDR3 is built from 16 residues. Germline assignment: CDR1 SGDLS and CDR2 YYNGEE. The V and J ends lost 5 bases and 7 bases, in that order; junction bases with no gene match: 14. Filled out from reference TRBV9 and TRBJ2-2, the complete variable domain reads DSGVTQTPKHLITATGQRVTLRCSPRSGDLSVYWYQQSLDQGLQFLIQYYNGEERAKGNILERFSAQQFPDLHSELNLSSLELGDSALYFCASRDHPGIAGGELFFGEGSRLTVL.

The gene calls are TRBV19 and TRBJ2-3; 7 positions agree with TRBD2. The germline gives CDR1 LNHDA, CDR2 SQIVND (reference sequence). CDR3 length: 15 residues. V gave up 4 bases and J gave up 2 bases; unmatched junction bases: 6. DNA for the CDR3: TGTGCCAGTAGTACCCTAGCGGATAACACAGATACGCAGTATTTT. Translation gives CASSTLADNTDTQYF. Full variable domain (remainder filled in from reference TRBV19 and TRBJ2-3): DGGITQSPKYLFRKEGQNVTLSCEQNLNHDAMYWYRQDPGQGLRLIYYSQIVNDFQKGDIAEGYSVSREKKESFPLTVTSAQKNPTAFYLCASSTLADNTDTQYFGPGTRLTVL.

The V and J genes are TRBV5-4 and TRBJ2-5, with 8 bases matching TRBD2. CDR1 and CDR2 from the germline V gene are SGHNT and YYREEE (reference sequence). The V and J ends lost 4 bases and 1 base, in that order; junction bases with no gene match: 6. This CDR3 is built from 15 residues. The CDR3 DNA sequence: TGTGCCAGCAGCCCCCGGGGGGGGGTCCAAGAGACCCAGTACTTC. Its protein is CASSPRGGVQETQYF.

This clone was observed a few times. The chain recombines TRBV6-6 with TRBJ2-7; D possibly corresponds to TRBD2 (5 bases). Germline values: CDR1 MNHNY, CDR2 SVGAGI (reference sequence). The CDR3 is 13 amino acids. V was shortened by 0 bases and J by 11 bases, with 14 bases between the two germline ends. CDR3 nucleotides: TGTGCCAGCAGTTACTCGGGCTTCCTGGGAGAGTACTTC. Its protein is CASSYSGFLGEYF.

V is TRBV6-6 and J is TRBJ2-7, with TRBD1 matching 7 bases. The V segment lost 6 bases and the J segment 0 bases; nucleotides outside the gene matches: 5. In germline, CDR1 is MNHNY, CDR2 SVGAGI (reference sequence). CDR3 length: 14 amino acids. CDR3 bases: TGTGCCAGCAGGAGACAGGGAAGCTCCTACGAGCAGTACTTC. Protein: CASRRQGSSYEQYF.

This clone was counted between two and nine times. The chain recombines TRBV9 with TRBJ1-1; a weak D match, TRBD1 (6 bases). Trimming left V 1 base short and J 2 bases short, with 15 bases between. The CDR3 is 16 amino acids. The germline V gene has CDR1 SGDLS and CDR2 YYNGEE. CDR3 residues: CASSVSHRAVNTEAFF. In nucleotides, the CDR3 is TGTGCCAGCAGCGTAAGTCACAGGGCGGTAAACACTGAAGCTTTCTTT.

The chain is built from TRBV4-2 and TRBJ2-2, with D tentatively TRBD1 (7 bases). Trimming took 4 bases from V and 5 from J, leaving 26 bases between them. This CDR3 is 19 amino acids long. The V gene's germline CDR1 is LGHNA and CDR2 YNFKEQ. The CDR3 region has the DNA TGTGCCAGCAGCCCCCACCAACAGGGGAGGTCGGGAATTACCGGGGAGCTGTTTTTT. This encodes CASSPHQQGRSGITGELFF.

This clone was found a few times. In DNA form, the CDR3 reads TGCGCCAGCAGCCAAGATCGGCTAGCGGGGGGCCCAAAAGACGTCAGGCATGAGCAGTTCTTC. Protein: CASSQDRLAGGPKDVRHEQFF. This chain joins TRBV4-1 and TRBJ2-1; 11 bases agree with TRBD2. Unmatched junction bases numbered 21, after V lost 0 bases and J lost 8 bases. In germline, CDR1 is MGHRA, CDR2 YSYEKL. This CDR3 is 21 amino acids long.

This rearrangement joins TRBV4-3 to TRBJ2-7; 8 nucleotides align to TRBD2. Germline loops: CDR1 LGHNA, CDR2 YSLEER. The CDR3 is 16 amino acids. V dropped 4 bases and J dropped 4; count of bases not matched to a gene: 12. The CDR3 reads CASSPDLRGALYEQYF. CDR3 sequence (DNA): TGCGCCAGCAGCCCGGATCTGCGGGGGGCGCTTTACGAGCAGTACTTC.

The chain combines TRBV28 with TRBJ2-3, with 9 bases lining up with TRBD2. This CDR3 contains 15 residues. The ends lost 6 bases at V and 4 bases at J; junction bases unmatched: 8. Germline V lookup: CDR1 MDHEN, CDR2 SYDVKM. The DNA of the CDR3 is TGTGCCAGCAGATCTAGCGGGAATGGGGCAGATACGCAGTATTTT. Translation gives CASRSSGNGADTQYF.

V gene TRBV5-4 combines with J gene TRBJ1-2; TRBD1 agrees at 9 bases. The CDR3 is 17 residues long. Germline CDR1 and CDR2: SGHNT and YYREEE (reference sequence). Losses at the gene ends were 4 bases for V and 0 bases for J; bases not matched to a gene: 10. CDR3 bases: TGTGCCAGCAGCGGGCTGGGACAGGGTTTCGCTAACTATGGCTACACCTTC. This gives the protein CASSGLGQGFANYGYTF.

J is TRBJ2-3 and V is TRBV6-1, with TRBD2 matching over 9 bases. V was pared by 3 bases and J by 4 bases, with 8 bases of the junction left unmatched. There are 16 residues in the CDR3. Germline CDR1 reads MNHNS; CDR2 reads SASEGT. The DNA for the CDR3 is TGTGCCAGCAGTGAGGCGCTAGCGGGAAGGGCAGATACGCAGTATTTT. Its protein is CASSEALAGRADTQYF.

The chain couples TRBV19 to TRBJ1-5; D is undetermined. CDR3 length: 15 amino acids. CDR1 is LNHDA and CDR2 is SQIVND in the germline V gene (reference sequence). Trimming shortened V by 6 bases and J by 0 bases, and 12 bases separated the two germline ends. CDR3 protein: CASRRSKYSNQPQHF. The CDR3 region has the DNA TGTGCCAGTAGACGGAGCAAGTATAGCAATCAGCCCCAGCATTTT.

V usage is TRBV29-1 and J usage is TRBJ1-2, with D unclear. Germline lookup yields CDR1 SQVTM and CDR2 ANQGSEA. The V end was cut by 1 base, the J end by 7 bases, with 13 bases between. The CDR3 loop spans 13 amino acids. As DNA, the CDR3 is TGCAGCGTTGAAGGCCCGGGGTCGAGTGGCTACACCTTC. Amino acids: CSVEGPGSSGYTF.

The chain employs TRBV7-9 and TRBJ2-1; 12 bases line up with TRBD2. The CDR3 consists of 16 residues. Germline V gives CDR1 SEHNR, CDR2 FQNEAQ (reference sequence). V lost 1 base to trimming and J lost 7 bases; unmatched junction nucleotides: 5. DNA of the CDR3: TGTGCCAGCAGCTTAGGGGGACTAGCGGGTCAGAATGAGCAGTTCTTC. Encoded protein: CASSLGGLAGQNEQFF.

CDR3 region: CASSFETGVTEAFF. The CDR3 DNA reads TGTGCCAGCAGTTTCGAGACAGGGGTAACTGAAGCTTTCTTT. J is TRBJ1-1 and V is TRBV6-1; 8 bases align to TRBD1. This CDR3 comprises 14 residues. CDR1 and CDR2 (germline): MNHNS, SASEGT. Trimming at V came to 5 bases and at J to 5 bases, leaving 7 bases not matched to a gene.

This clone has more than one count but fewer than ten. CDR3 in DNA: TGTGCCAGCAGCCTAGGGCAGGGGCGGAGGAATTCACCCCTCCACTTT. Translating gives CASSLGQGRRNSPLHF. This rearrangement joins TRBV28 to TRBJ1-6, with a possible D match to TRBD1 (6 bases). CDR1 is MDHEN, CDR2 SYDVKM, per germline. The V end was cut by 6 bases, the J end by 7 bases, with 19 bases between. There are 16 residues in the CDR3.

J is TRBJ1-6 and V is TRBV28; 7 nucleotides line up with TRBD1. Germline assignment: CDR1 MDHEN and CDR2 SYDVKM. This CDR3 is built from 16 residues. V dropped 5 bases and J dropped 4; count of bases not matched to a gene: 8. CDR3 coding DNA: TGTGCCAGCAGTCCGCCACAGGGGACGTATAATTCACCCCTCCACTTT. Protein product: CASSPPQGTYNSPLHF. The whole variable domain, filled in from reference TRBV28 and TRBJ1-6, reads DVKVTQSSRYLVKRTGEKVFLECVQDMDHENMFWYRQDPGLGLRLIYFSYDVKMKEKGDIPEGYSVSREKKERFSLILESASTNQTSMYLCASSPPQGTYNSPLHFGNGTRLTVT.

The chain links TRBV5-5 to TRBJ2-7; TRBD2 matches at 13 bases. The CDR3 contains 18 residues. Per the germline V gene, CDR1 is SGHKS and CDR2 is YYEKEE (reference sequence). J gave up 6 bases and V 2 bases, and 14 bases lay outside the gene matches. CDR3 protein: CASSFEKVPGLAGREQYF. CDR3 nucleotides: TGTGCCAGCAGCTTCGAGAAGGTACCGGGACTAGCGGGACGCGAGCAGTACTTC.

This chain links TRBV7-3 with TRBJ1-5; D remains unclear. The V end was cut by 5 bases, the J end by 10 bases, with 12 bases between. Germline V CDR1 and CDR2: SGHTA, FQGTGA. The CDR3 extends over 12 amino acids. The DNA for the CDR3 is TGTGCCAGCAGCCCCCCGTTAGCACCCCAGCATTTT. It is translated as CASSPPLAPQHF.